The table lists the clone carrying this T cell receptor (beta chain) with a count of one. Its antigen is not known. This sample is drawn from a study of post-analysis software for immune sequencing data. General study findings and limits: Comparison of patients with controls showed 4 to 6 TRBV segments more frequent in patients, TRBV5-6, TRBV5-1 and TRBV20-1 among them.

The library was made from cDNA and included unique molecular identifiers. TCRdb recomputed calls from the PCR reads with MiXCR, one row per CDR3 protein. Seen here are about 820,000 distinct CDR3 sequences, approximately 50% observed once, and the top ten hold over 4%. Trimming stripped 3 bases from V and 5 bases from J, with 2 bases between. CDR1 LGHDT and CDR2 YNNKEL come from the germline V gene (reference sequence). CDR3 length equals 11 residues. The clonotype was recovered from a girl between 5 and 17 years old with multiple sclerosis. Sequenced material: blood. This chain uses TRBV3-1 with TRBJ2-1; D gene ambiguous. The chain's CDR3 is CASSHNNEQFF. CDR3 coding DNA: TGTGCCAGCAGCCATAACAATGAGCAGTTCTTC.